In this sample, the clone carrying this TCR beta chain turned up a few times. Its antigen is still unknown. The data were taken from a study of blood T cells in healthy people across ages. General study points: No one knew whether donors had CMV, which possibly confounded expanded clonotype changes.

The CDR3 extends over 13 amino acids. Between the trimmed V and J ends, which lost 7 bases and 7 bases, there was a span of 11 bases. Using a J-beta primer mix together with a sample-barcoded 5' primer, a second PCR was run for roughly 7 to 11 cycles. One entry per CDR3 protein results from TCRdb running MiXCR on the 5' RACE reads. The table lists around 1,700,000 distinct CDR3 sequences, 28% of them singletons. The donors, healthy Caucasians from Russia, were aged 6 to 90. The source of this sequence is a woman between 25 and 40 years old in good health. The chain combines TRBV12-3 or TRBV12-4 with TRBJ1-6; D unresolved. The sample was blood. This chain's CDR3 is CASTTGGNSPLHF. DNA for the CDR3: TGTGCCAGCACCACGGGCGGCAATTCACCCCTCCACTTT.